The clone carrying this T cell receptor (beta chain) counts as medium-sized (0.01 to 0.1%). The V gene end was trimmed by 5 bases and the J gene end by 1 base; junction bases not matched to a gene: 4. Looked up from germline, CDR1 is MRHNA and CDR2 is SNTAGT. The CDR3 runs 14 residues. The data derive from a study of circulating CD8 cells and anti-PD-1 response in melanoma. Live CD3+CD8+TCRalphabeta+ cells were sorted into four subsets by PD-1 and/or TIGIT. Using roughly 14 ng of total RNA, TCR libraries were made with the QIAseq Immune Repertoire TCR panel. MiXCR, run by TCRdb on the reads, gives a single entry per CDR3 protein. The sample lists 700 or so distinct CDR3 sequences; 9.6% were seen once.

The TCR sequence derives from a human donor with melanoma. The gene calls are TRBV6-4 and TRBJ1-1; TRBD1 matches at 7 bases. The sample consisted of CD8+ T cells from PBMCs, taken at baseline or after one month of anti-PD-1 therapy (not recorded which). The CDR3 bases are TGTGCCAGCAGTCCAAAGGGGGCGAACACTGAAGCTTTCTTT. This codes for CASSPKGANTEAFF.